This T cell receptor (beta chain) was retrieved from a study of control samples from healthy donors and cancer patients. Sequenced by immunoSEQ multiplex PCR; TCRdb stores in-frame clones only, minus some. The sample contains around 28,000 clones, around nine tenths of which appear only once. Per germline, CDR1 LNHDA and CDR2 SQIVND (reference sequence). The V gene lost 3 bases and the J gene lost 0 bases, with 8 bases spanning the gap. The CDR3 length is 14 residues. The chain uses TRBV19 and TRBJ1-2, with unresolved D. Sequencing input: PBMCs. The receptor was derived from a woman in her thirties or forties with lung cancer. This chain's CDR3 is CASSIRAANYGYTF. The CDR3 DNA reads TGTGCCAGTAGTATTAGGGCGGCTAACTATGGCTACACCTTC.